What follows describes a single T cell receptor (beta chain). Its antigen is undetermined. Survey level was the resolution at which the v3.0 immunoSEQ assay ran. Profiled with immunoSEQ multiplex PCR; TCRdb holds only in-frame clones, not every one. The sample carries some 20,000 clones, around 89% recorded once. This record comes from a study of long-term antiretroviral therapy in people with HIV. Turning to the study itself: The earliest samples came about a decade before the 2015 immediate-ART recommendation. Broader study findings: After ART, diversity increased yet remained lower than transplant donor controls.

Each HIV-infected participant was given treatment in the United States. Samples held roughly 1-11 million cryopreserved PBMC, and DNA extraction followed. The CDR3 length is 13 residues. Germline lookup yields CDR1 SGHTA and CDR2 FQGNSA. Trimming stripped 5 bases from V and 2 bases from J, with 9 bases between. The chain joins TRBV7-2 to TRBJ1-1, with D unclear. This TCR was sampled from a man aged 50 or older with HIV. The starting material was unsorted PBMCs, obtained 4.2 years after starting antiretroviral therapy. The CDR3 loop is CASSLMANTEAFF. In DNA form, the CDR3 reads TGTGCCAGCAGCCTCATGGCAAACACTGAAGCTTTCTTT.